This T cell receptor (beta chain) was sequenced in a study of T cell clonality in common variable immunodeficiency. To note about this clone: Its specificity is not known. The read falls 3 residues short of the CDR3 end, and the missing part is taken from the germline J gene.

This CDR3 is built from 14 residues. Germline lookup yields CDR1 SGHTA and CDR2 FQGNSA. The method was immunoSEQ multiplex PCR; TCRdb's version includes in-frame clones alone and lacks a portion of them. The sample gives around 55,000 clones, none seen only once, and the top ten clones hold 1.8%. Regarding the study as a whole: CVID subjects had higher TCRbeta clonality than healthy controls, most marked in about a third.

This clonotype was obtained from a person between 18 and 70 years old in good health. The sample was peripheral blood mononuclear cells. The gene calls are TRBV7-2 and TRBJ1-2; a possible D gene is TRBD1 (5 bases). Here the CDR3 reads CASSSYQQVHDYTF. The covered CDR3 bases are TGTGCCAGCAGCTCCTATCAACAGGTTCACGAC. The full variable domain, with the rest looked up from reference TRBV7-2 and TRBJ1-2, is GAGVSQSPSNKVTEKGKDVELRCDPISGHTALYWYRQSLGQGLEFLIYFQGNSAPDKSGLPSDRFSAERTGGSVSTLTIQRTQQEDSAVYLCASSSYQQVHDYTFGSGTRLTVV.